This T cell receptor beta chain appears in the sequencing data of a study of blood T cell repertoires in COVID-19. Some clones are missing from TCRdb's copy, which holds only in-frame ones; the method was immunoSEQ multiplex PCR. The sample consists of about 130,000 clones, 65% to 90% of them appearing once. Germline CDR1 is LNHNV and CDR2 is YYDKDF (reference sequence). Trimming removed 0 bases from V and 2 bases from J, with 13 bases in between. The CDR3 covers 16 residues. This TCR was sampled from a woman of 80 years or more with acute or convalescent COVID-19. The specimen sequenced was peripheral blood. The rearrangement uses TRBV15 and TRBJ1-2; a possible D gene is TRBD1 (5 bases). The CDR3 DNA sequence: TGTGCCACCAGCAGAGACAGGGTGCAGGGAAACTATGGCTACACCTTC. Translated, it gives CATSRDRVQGNYGYTF.